This T cell receptor beta chain was retrieved from a study of blood T cell repertoires in COVID-19. Study-wide background: There were acute and convalescent COVID-19 samples, and they came from the United States, Italy and Spain. In each case, the material was cDNA or gDNA derived from T cells, B-cell-depleted T cells, or PBMCs.

In the authors' workflow: Reference gene primer amplification yielded estimated nucleated cell counts. Only in-frame clones appear in the TCRdb table, and some are missing; sequencing was by immunoSEQ multiplex PCR. V and J calls and clone size are those listed in that table; D and trimming were worked out from the DNA. The sample includes tens of thousands of clones, under 90% seen only once; the top ten take roughly 15%. Per germline, CDR1 LNHDA and CDR2 SQIVND (reference sequence). The V segment lost 5 bases and the J segment 2 bases; nucleotides outside the gene matches: 11. This CDR3 spans 17 amino acids. A few counts support this clone.

This clonotype was sampled from a man in his 70s with active COVID-19. Sequencing was performed on peripheral blood. The chain employs TRBV19 and TRBJ2-3; TRBD1 aligns across 9 bases. The CDR3: CASSRQGVNFDTDTQYF. Here the CDR3 DNA reads TGTGCCAGTAGTCGACAGGGGGTCAATTTCGACACAGATACGCAGTATTTT.